This T cell receptor beta chain is from a study of blood T cell repertoires in COVID-19 (dated by TCRdb to 2020 to 2021). For context, the study as a whole: Samples covering the acute and convalescent phases of COVID-19 were provided by collaborators in the United States, Italy and Spain. Subjects who had been exposed to COVID-19, were actively infected with it, or had recovered from it provided the deeply sampled blood TCRbeta repertoires that made up the dataset. Nearly every sample came with metadata listing a de-identified subject ID, COVID-19 status, age in years and sex. The samples were drawn from the first 160 participants of the ongoing ImmuneRACE study and from under 1,500 subjects provided by 6 global collaborators. HLA class I and class II types, where available, came from metadata supplied by the sample provider rather than from assay-based typing. A freely available public database, intended as a resource for researchers studying the immune response to SARS-CoV-2, is where the repertoires were released. The prospective study material was composed of cDNA or gDNA derived from T cells, B-cell-depleted T cells, or PBMCs. What the research found in general, with its limitations: Clinical and demographic metadata were provided uncurated, with the amount varying by source and participant.

In its sample, this clone was seen once. The antigen this receptor binds is unknown. One base away there is no much larger clone; base qualities are not given. The CDR3 goes from the cysteine to the phenylalanine over 15 residues. Only the CDR3 DNA stays, 45 bases, in frame from base 1. V and J are truncated by 0 bases and 2 bases respectively, leaving an intervening sequence of 9 bases. Participants in the prospective study were enrolled through a virtual design, were aged about 18 to 89 years, and lived in about 25 United States geographic areas. In the prospective study, participants were assigned to cohorts based on the clinical history participants reported in a screening survey and a study questionnaire. ImmuneRACE Cohort 3 recovered participants were defined by two consecutive negative NP/OP PCR tests, healthcare professional clearance, or symptom resolution. Mobile phlebotomists in the prospective study collected whole blood, serum and a nasopharyngeal or oropharyngeal swab from every participant. Prospective study participants could optionally give additional blood draws and questionnaires over an approximately two-month period. Before DNA extraction, prospective study blood samples were shipped either frozen or at room temperature.

The immunoSEQ Assay, a bias-controlled multiplex PCR, was used to amplify TCRbeta CDR3 regions from genomic DNA. As for how the authors treated the data: The number of nucleated cells in each sample was estimated from the amplification of reference gene primers within the assay. To quantify the absolute abundance of each unique TCRbeta CDR3 rearrangement, sequence reads were collapsed and filtered. Productive Simpson clonality was computed per sample as the square root of Simpson's diversity index over productive rearrangements. TCRdb obtained this table from immuneACCESS and retained in-frame rearrangements with V and J assigned. These tables miss some clones; where compared with another copy, unresolved V genes account for less than half of the shortfall, and the remainder is unexplained. V and J calls and clone size are those listed in that table; D and trimming were worked out from the DNA. The sample records some 400,000 clones, around 87% of which are singletons. The ten largest clonotypes hold 1% to 1.5% of the sample.

The material sequenced was PBMCs or T cells enriched from blood (not recorded which). This receptor was identified in a man aged 25 to 45 who had recovered from COVID-19. The V and J genes are TRBV5-3 and TRBJ1-5; the D gene cannot be resolved reliably. TRBV5-3 is an ORF, and what it does is uncertain. The CDR3 protein is CARSLGAVGNQPQHF. The DNA sequence is as follows: TGTGCCAGAAGCTTGGGGGCAGTCGGCAATCAGCCCCAGCATTTT.